This T cell receptor (beta chain) was captured in a study of blood T cell repertoires in COVID-19 (TCRdb year 2020). Background for the entire study: Collaborator samples came from the United States, Italy and Spain and covered acute and convalescent phases of COVID-19. The material from the prospective study consisted of cDNA or gDNA derived from T cells, B-cell-depleted T cells, or PBMCs. Subjects who had been exposed to COVID-19, were actively infected with it, or had recovered from it provided the deeply sampled blood TCRbeta repertoires that made up the dataset. A freely available public database, intended as a resource for researchers studying the immune response to SARS-CoV-2, is where the repertoires were released. The samples were drawn from the first 160 participants of the ongoing ImmuneRACE study and from about 1,200 subjects provided by 6 global collaborators. A de-identified subject ID, COVID-19 status, age in years and sex were almost always included in the sample metadata. Where available, HLA class I and class II types were obtained from metadata supplied by the sample provider rather than from assay-based typing. Broad study findings and their caveats: How much clinical and demographic metadata was included differed by source and by participant, and the metadata was provided uncurated.

With regard to this clone: Its antigen specificity is not known. No base quality values were provided; no much bigger clone lies one nucleotide off.

Whole blood was collected in K2EDTA tubes by collaborating institutions according to the institutions' own protocols. For TCRbeta analysis, collaborators shipped samples as frozen whole blood, isolated PBMCs, or DNA extracted from either of those sample types. The CDR3 contains 13 residues, cysteine and phenylalanine counted. Only CDR3 DNA is held: 39 bases, read in frame from base 1. From the germline V gene, CDR1 is MGHRA and CDR2 is YSYEKL. V loses 4 bases, J loses 7 bases, and the germline ends lie 13 bases apart. TCRbeta CDR3 regions were amplified from genomic DNA by means of the immunoSEQ Assay, a bias-controlled multiplex PCR. Concerning the study's data processing: The number of nucleated cells in each sample was estimated by amplification of reference gene primers within the assay. To quantify the absolute abundance of each unique TCRbeta CDR3 rearrangement, sequence reads were collapsed and filtered. For each sample, productive Simpson clonality was calculated as the square root of Simpson's diversity index over productive rearrangements. Not all clones reach the TCRdb copy of this immuneACCESS table, which keeps in-frame sequences only. Checked studies attribute under half of the gap to unresolved V genes and leave the rest unexplained. The V and J calls and clone size come from that table; D and trimming were worked out from the DNA. For this sample the table gives 8,000 to 10,000 clones, of which roughly 80% were detected only once. The top ten constitute roughly 10% of the sample.

The specimen was peripheral blood. This sequence was found in a human donor in a cohort sampled during active COVID-19. Recombination linked TRBV4-1 to TRBJ1-1, with TRBD1 tentatively as D gene (5 bases match). For the CDR3, the sequence is CASSPQGKGEAFF. Here is the DNA: TGCGCCAGCAGCCCTCAGGGTAAGGGTGAAGCTTTCTTT.